What follows is one T cell receptor (beta chain) and its context. The sample comes from a study of blood T cell repertoires in COVID-19. This CDR3 has 14 residues. Germline V CDR1 and CDR2: LGHNA, YSLEER. The germline V and J ends were trimmed by 2 bases and 7 bases, with 14 bases remaining between them. Libraries were prepared by immunoSEQ multiplex PCR; TCRdb keeps only in-frame clonotypes and omits some of them. The sample contains some 130,000 clones, around four fifths of which appear only once. This chain uses TRBV4-3 with TRBJ1-1; D might be TRBD1 (6 bases). The TCR was taken from a man between 60 and 70 years old who had recovered from COVID-19. Sequencing was performed on peripheral blood. CDR3 amino acids: CASSQFRGWGEAFF. For the CDR3, the DNA is TGCGCCAGCAGCCAATTCAGGGGATGGGGTGAAGCTTTCTTT.